This TCR beta chain was recorded in a study of shared clonotypes between healthy human individuals (dated by TCRdb to 2019 to 2021). With respect to the entire study: The cohort comprised a couple of women and a few men aged 18 to 49 years. For each donor, CD4 naive and CD4 memory were each given three plates, CD8 naive was given two plates, and CD8 memory was given one plate. To estimate repertoire size and how much clonotypes are shared between individuals, the study performed deep sequencing of blood TCR repertoires from a few healthy adults. To increase sequencing depth and limit assay-specific biases, different laboratories used diverse techniques to prepare libraries and sequence TCR repertoires. Leukapheresis yielded between about 0.9 and 9 billion PBMCs per donor.

CD8 naive samples were CD45RO-negative cells positively selected for CCR7, giving a CD45RA+CCR7+ population that excluded TemRA cells. The donors were healthy, HIV-negative adults who had no recently reported acute infections or vaccinations. Only Caucasian adults living in Nashville, Tennessee, USA were represented among the donors. After blood collection by leukapheresis, PBMCs were isolated using Ficoll-Histopaque density gradient centrifugation and then cryopreserved in the vapor phase of liquid nitrogen. Purity and quantity of every magnetically sorted T cell population were checked by analytical flow cytometry. Genomic DNA was isolated from every sorted fraction and measured by UV absorbance on a Nanodrop 2000c. General study outcomes and caveats: Clonotypes shared by all four sorted-subset donors showed higher generation probabilities than non-shared clonotypes. Sampling was restricted to blood, and TCR repertoires in tissue are likely to differ from TCR repertoires in blood. Because the study included only a small number of donors, the genetic and exposure-history diversity represented was limited. Incomplete sequencing was indicated by rarefaction of sorted-subset datasets, despite the large sequencing depth. About 5% of naive CD4, 3.5% of naive CD8, approximately 2% of memory CD4, and 0.35% to 0.4% of memory CD8 clonotypes were shared across several donors. Larger estimated clonotype richness was generally found for naive subsets than for memory subsets. Based on pairwise subsampling, the degree of clonotype sharing among donors was expected to be affected by sequencing depth.

TCR CDR3 regions were amplified from genomic DNA by multiplex PCR using the deep immunoSEQ assay. Genomic DNA extracted from each cell subset was distributed evenly over all wells of several immunoSEQ 96-well plates, and each plate served as one replicate. For sorted subsets, 150 to 200 ng genomic DNA, equal to 25,000 to 35,000 T cell genomes, was loaded into each replicate PCR. Purified libraries were measured with a Qubit 3.0 fluorometer, size-checked on a Bioanalyzer 2100, and measured again with the KAPA Library Quantification kit. A separate single-read 150-cycle Illumina NextSeq 550 flow cell was used to sequence each immunoSEQ 96-well plate. The original methods were these. Because the immunoSEQ output included only junctional sequences and no quality scores, the filtering could not be the same as the filtering used for full-length reads. Sequences were annotated with PyIR, a Python wrapper for IgBLAST v1.9, and V/J genes and CDR3 were assigned using IMGT germline references. Reads were filtered out if the reads had weak V/J assignments (E-value above 1e-6), no CDR3, stop codons, out-of-frame junctions, or ambiguous translated residues. V3J clonotypes were defined as sequences sharing an identical inferred V gene, J gene, and CDR3 amino acid sequence. To compute the percentage overlap between repertoires, the number of shared unique clonotypes was divided by the size of the smaller repertoire. Repertoire richness was assessed with RTK rarefaction, the Chao1 estimator, and Recon v2.1 estimates of unobserved clonotypes. OLGA was used to compute generation probabilities for all TCRbeta clonotypes that the gDNA method yielded from a few donors. TCRdb provides this immuneACCESS table in a form limited to in-frame rearrangements. Some clones are lacking; in checked studies, under half of them reflect an unresolved V gene, and why the rest are absent is not known. V, J and clone size were drawn from that table, and D and trimming were deduced from the DNA. Here the sample has about 2,200,000 clones; just over 90% occur a single time. The ten largest clones represent around 1.7% of the sample.

CDR1 is given as SGHDN and CDR2 as FVKESK, both from the germline V gene. The CDR3 starts with the cysteine, ends with the phenylalanine, and has 15 residues. Here the CDR3 DNA is all that survives: 45 bases in frame from base 1. V is shortened by 4 bases, J by 3 bases, and the region joining them spans 16 bases. About this clone: Its antigen target is currently unknown. No base quality values were provided; no much bigger clone lies one nucleotide off.

The rearrangement joined TRBV14 to TRBJ2-7; the D segment could be TRBD2, given 6 matching bases. This clonotype originated in a man aged 18 to 29 in good health. Some clones in this sample may be carry-over from other donors' samples. The sequenced sample consisted of naive CD8+ T cells from PBMCs. The cell subset or site label, as the study defines it: CD45RA+CCR7+. This receptor has the CDR3 CASSPRDVGGYEQYF. The nucleotides read TGTGCCAGCAGCCCCCGGGACGTGGGGGGCTACGAGCAGTACTTC.